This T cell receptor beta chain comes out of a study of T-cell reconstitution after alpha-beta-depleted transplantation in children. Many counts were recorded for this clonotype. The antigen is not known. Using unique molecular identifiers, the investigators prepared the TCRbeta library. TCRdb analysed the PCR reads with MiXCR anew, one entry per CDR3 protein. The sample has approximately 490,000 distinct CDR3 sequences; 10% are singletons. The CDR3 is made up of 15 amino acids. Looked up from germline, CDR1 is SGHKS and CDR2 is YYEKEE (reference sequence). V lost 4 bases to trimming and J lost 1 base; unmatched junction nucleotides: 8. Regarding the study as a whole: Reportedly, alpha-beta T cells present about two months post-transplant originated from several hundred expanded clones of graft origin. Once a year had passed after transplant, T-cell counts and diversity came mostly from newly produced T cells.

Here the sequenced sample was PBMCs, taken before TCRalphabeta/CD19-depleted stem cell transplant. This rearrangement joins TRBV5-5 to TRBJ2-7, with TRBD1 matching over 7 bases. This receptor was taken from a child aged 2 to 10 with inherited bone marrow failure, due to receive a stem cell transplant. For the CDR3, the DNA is TGTGCCAGCAGCCTAAACCGGGACAGTTCCTACGAGCAGTACTTC. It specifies CASSLNRDSSYEQYF. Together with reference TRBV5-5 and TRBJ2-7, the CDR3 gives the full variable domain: DAGVTQSPTHLIKTRGQQVTLRCSPISGHKSVSWYQQVLGQGPQFIFQYYEKEERGRGNFPDRFSARQFPNYSSELNVNALLLGDSALYLCASSLNRDSSYEQYFGPGTRLTVT.